This TCR beta chain is from a study of T-cell memory formation after mild COVID-19. The overall study: Largely, the TCR clusters proved donor specific. Study findings and constraints: The main location of contracting CD4+ clones was CM and EM, and that of contracting CD8+ clones was EMRA. From day 15 to 85, contracting clones were balanced between CD4 and CD8, whereas later expanders leaned toward CD4+.

V shed 6 bases and J 6 bases; nucleotides not matched to a gene: 9. The CDR3 covers 15 residues. Germline CDR1 and CDR2: MNHNY and SVGAGI (reference sequence). This clonotype was recorded a few times. No antigen is known for it. MiXCR, run by TCRdb on the 5' RACE reads, gives a single entry per CDR3 protein. The repertoire holds 200,000 to 300,000 distinct CDR3 sequences, more than 8% seen once, with 20% to 25% in the top ten. The specimen sequenced was PBMCs or a T cell subset sorted from them (not recorded which). The chain employs TRBV6-6 and TRBJ2-1, with TRBD2 identical over 9 bases. The source is a man aged 18 to 35 who had mild COVID-19 (a few samples of this study predate the infection). Cell type and time point are not known. CDR3: CASRARSGGTNEQFF. The CDR3 DNA is TGTGCCAGCAGAGCCCGGAGCGGGGGGACCAATGAGCAGTTCTTC.